This note documents a single T cell receptor beta chain sequence. In the original workflow: Nucleated cell number was recorded as an estimate derived from reference gene primer amplification. TCRdb's copy holds only in-frame clones and misses some; the assay was immunoSEQ multiplex PCR. V, J and clone size reflect that table, while D and trimming were determined from the DNA. The repertoire holds under 65,000 clones, more than 65% seen once, with 4.5% to 7% in the top ten. The germline V gene encodes CDR1 SGHRS and CDR2 YFSETQ. V lost 1 base and J 5 bases, leaving 7 bases between the germline ends. The length of the CDR3 is 14 residues. The data are from a study of blood T cell repertoires in COVID-19.

The sequence derives from a woman aged 55-70 years with acute or convalescent COVID-19. This sequence joins TRBV5-1 and TRBJ1-6; unclear D gene. What was sequenced was peripheral blood. The CDR3 sequence: CASSLMRHNSPLHF. DNA for the CDR3: TGCGCCAGCAGCTTGATGCGGCATAATTCACCCCTCCACTTT.